The clone carrying this T cell receptor beta chain was seen ten or more times. What it binds is unknown. CDR3 size: 15 residues. CDR1 and CDR2 from the germline V gene are MDHEN and SYDVKM. V was cut by 5 bases and J by 0 bases, with 8 bases left in between. The data were obtained in a study of regulatory T cells in long-lasting Graves disease. Study results and limitations: Persistent Graves' patients showed less TCR diversity than newly diagnosed patients showed.

TCR beta libraries were built with iRepertoire HTBI primers and Arm-PCR of CDR3 regions. TCRdb passed the multiplex PCR reads through MiXCR, listing each CDR3 protein once. The data contain a few hundred thousand distinct CDR3 sequences, approximately 16% of them singletons. The sample's time point: newly diagnosed GD, antithyroid drugs for less than 3 months. Following extraction of RNA from PBMCs, that RNA was used to make the TCR library. Separately, the same data were catalogued under a study of T cells in Graves' hyperthyroidism and ophthalmopathy. That paper adds: Each diagnosis drew on symptoms, thyroxine, TRAb, thyroid ultrasound and orbital computed tomography findings. The blood repertoire included most of the expanded thyroid clonotypes above 0.001.

The chain recombines TRBV28 with TRBJ2-6; TRBD1 or TRBD2 may be the D gene (5 bases each). The TCR comes from a woman aged 18-29 years with Graves disease. This specimen was peripheral blood mononuclear cells (PBMCs), taken at new diagnosis, from a patient treated with antithyroid drugs. CDR3 protein: CASSEGSSGANVLTF. Written as DNA, the CDR3 is TGTGCCAGCAGTGAGGGGAGCTCTGGGGCCAACGTCCTGACTTTC.